At least ten counts were recorded for the clone carrying this T cell receptor (beta chain). The antigen remains undetermined. TCRdb analysed the RT-PCR reads with MiXCR anew, one entry per CDR3 protein. Of 500,000 to 550,000 distinct CDR3 sequences listed, 7.6% are singletons. The source of the sample is a study of response to subunit inactivated influenza vaccine. The germline V gene has CDR1 SNHLY and CDR2 FYNNEI. Trimming stripped 6 bases from V and 0 bases from J, with 12 bases between. The CDR3 runs to 14 residues. General study results and limits: After each seasonal influenza vaccination, few new T cells are recruited, the authors suggested.

The material was PBMCs from blood, obtained roughly 24 months after vaccination. V usage is TRBV2 and J usage is TRBJ2-7; D possibly matches TRBD1 or TRBD2 (5 bases each). The TCR sequence derives from a man aged 50-75 years who received an inactivated influenza vaccine. CDR3 protein: CASSPVGASYEQYF. DNA of the CDR3: TGTGCCAGCAGCCCAGTCGGGGCCTCCTACGAGCAGTACTTC.